Sequencing of this T cell receptor (beta chain) was carried out in a study of T cells in Graves' hyperthyroidism and ophthalmopathy. Study-wide findings and caveats: Blood also held most thyroid clonotypes expanded beyond 0.001. In validation, the model predicted ophthalmopathy. These predictions came a median roughly 7.1 months before onset.

RNA transcripts yielded amplified TCR beta CDR3 regions. The HTBI set primed first-round TCR CDR3 RT-PCR. TCRdb reanalysed the multiplex PCR reads using MiXCR and keeps one entry per CDR3 protein. The profile shows hundreds of thousands of distinct CDR3 sequences, around 14% of them singletons. This clonotype was observed a handful of times. Its target is not known. From germline, CDR1 is KGHDR and CDR2 SFDVKD. V lost 9 bases and J 7 bases, leaving 6 bases between the germline ends. CDR3 size: 10 residues. Stable Graves' hyperthyroidism denoted no ophthalmopathy progression over 18 months. Specimen: blood. The TCR sequence derives from a woman aged 25 to 45 with Graves' hyperthyroidism. The chain carries TRBV24-1 and TRBJ1-5; D is ambiguous. In DNA form, the CDR3 reads TGTGCCACCTCCGGACAGCCCCAGCATTTT. Translated, it gives CATSGQPQHF.